These 14 T cell receptor beta chains share one sample of origin, sequenced in a study of glioma-infiltrating T cells. Using RNA template, CDR3s of TCR alpha and beta were amplified with iRepertoire arm-PCR. TCRdb re-analysed the multiplex PCR reads in MiXCR, keeping a single row per CDR3 protein. The sample has roughly 200,000 distinct CDR3 sequences, under 55% seen once; the top ten hold roughly 5.4%. Sequencing was performed on glioma tissue, nonneoplastic brain tissue, or PBMCs (not recorded which). The receptors were gathered from a human donor with low-grade glioma or glioblastoma, undergoing nonglioma brain surgery, or in good health (not recorded which).

With respect to this clonotype: The junction does not match germline at one end; this may be a read error. The chain is built from TRBV7-2 and TRBJ2-1, with 11 bases identical to TRBD2. CDR3 length: 16 residues. From germline, CDR1 is SGHTA and CDR2 FQGNSA. CDR3 protein: CASSLASGRSSTNLIF. CDR3 DNA sequence: TGTGCCAGCAGCCTCGCTAGCGGGAGGTCCAGTACTAATTTGATCTTC. Combining the CDR3 with reference TRBV7-2 and TRBJ2-1 gives the whole variable domain GAGVSQSPSNKVTEKGKDVELRCDPISGHTALYWYRQSLGQGLEFLIYFQGNSAPDKSGLPSDRFSAERTGGSVSTLTIQRTQQEDSAVYLCASSLASGRSSTNLIFGPGTRLTVL.

Note on this clonotype: One end of the junction varies from germline; a read error may be responsible. The chain employs TRBV6-6 and TRBJ2-1; D is ambiguous. The germline V gene has CDR1 MNHNY and CDR2 SVGAGI (reference sequence). There are 14 residues in the CDR3. This CDR3 is CDSSYLGAYDEQFF. The CDR3 DNA sequence: TGTGACAGCAGTTATCTAGGTGCCTACGATGAGCAGTTCTTC.

Note on this clonotype: Possible read error: a much larger clone is one base away. V gene TRBV7-2 combines with J gene TRBJ2-1, with TRBD1 matching 9 bases. Germline V CDR1 and CDR2: SGHTA, FQGNSA. The CDR3 contains 15 residues. V was clipped by 5 bases and J by 10 bases; unmatched bases: 12. The CDR3 DNA is TGTGCCAGCAGCCAGACCGGGACAGGGCCCCACGAGCAGTTCTTC. Translation: CASSQTGTGPHEQFF.

This chain links TRBV5-6 with TRBJ2-1; no clear D gene. This CDR3 region has 12 residues. CDR1 and CDR2 from the germline V gene are SGHDT and YYEEEE. Deletions cut 5 bases from V and 8 bases from J, with 11 bases between. CDR3 residues: CASSQQLHEQFF. CDR3 nucleotides: TGTGCCAGCAGTCAGCAGCTCCATGAGCAGTTCTTC.

Notes on this clonotype: A much larger clone sits a single nucleotide away, making a read error possible. Because it lacks the conserved phenylalanine or tryptophan at the end, this CDR3 is likely a read error. The chain carries TRBV7-9 and TRBJ2-1; the D is unclear. Per germline, CDR1 SEHNR and CDR2 FQNEAQ (reference sequence). The CDR3 contains 14 residues. V was clipped by 0 bases and J by 5 bases, with 8 bases between them. CDR3 bases: TGTGCCAGCAGCTTAGCCGGCCCACACAATGAGCAGTTCTTA. Protein sequence: CASSLAGPHNEQFL.

The V gene is TRBV7-9, the J gene TRBJ2-3; no firm D call. CDR1 is SEHNR, CDR2 FQNEAQ, per germline (reference sequence). Deletions cut 5 bases from V and 7 bases from J, with 10 bases between. The CDR3 consists of 12 residues. The CDR3 sequence is CASSPLYNTQYF. Written as DNA, the CDR3 is TGTGCCAGCAGCCCTCTTTATAATACGCAGTATTTT.

This clonotype was counted a few times. The chain combines TRBV28 with TRBJ2-7; maybe TRBD2 (6 bases). CDR1 is MDHEN, CDR2 SYDVKM, per germline. V shed 9 bases and J shed 3 bases, with 21 bases lying between them. The CDR3 consists of 15 residues. The CDR3 loop is CASTLDTGANYEQYF. CDR3 DNA sequence: TGTGCCAGTACTCTAGACACGGGAGCGAACTACGAGCAGTACTTC.

Many counts were recorded for this clonotype. The rearrangement links TRBV28 to TRBJ2-1, with 10 bases that match TRBD1. J gave up 5 bases and V 4 bases, and 2 bases lay outside the gene matches. This CDR3 spans 14 amino acids. Germline V gene data show CDR1 as MDHEN and CDR2 as SYDVKM. The CDR3 DNA reads as TGTGCCAGCAGTTCCGGGACAGGGGACAATGAGCAGTTCTTC. Protein: CASSSGTGDNEQFF.

As to this clonotype: This sequence may be a read error, since a much larger clone differs from it by one base. The V call is TRBV20-1, the J call TRBJ2-7; the match to TRBD1 covers 9 bases. The V gene's germline CDR1 is DFQATT and CDR2 SNEGSKA (reference sequence). This CDR3 spans 16 amino acids. Trimming removed 0 bases from V and 2 bases from J; junction bases left unmatched: 8. CDR3 DNA sequence: TGCAGTGCTAGAGATCTGAGGGGGACAGGGACCTACGAGCAGTACTTC. Its translation: CSARDLRGTGTYEQYF.

In its sample, this clonotype was seen many times. This chain links TRBV20-1 with TRBJ1-2, with D hard to call. CDR1 is DFQATT, CDR2 SNEGSKA, per germline (reference sequence). This CDR3 is built from 13 residues. Between the trimmed V and J ends, which lost 5 bases and 3 bases, there was a span of 13 bases. CDR3 DNA sequence: TGCAGTGCTGCTGCAGCAGTGGACTATGGCTACACCTTC. It codes for CSAAAAVDYGYTF.

This clonotype was detected once. Being one base from a much bigger clone, this may be a read error. The CDR3 region is CASSFIGQGLETQFF. The CDR3 DNA reads TGTGCCAGCAGTTTCATAGGACAGGGCTTAGAGACCCAGTTCTTC. This rearrangement joins TRBV28 to TRBJ2-1, with 8 bases aligning to TRBD1. The CDR3 contains 15 residues. Germline V gives CDR1 MDHEN, CDR2 SYDVKM. V lost 3 bases and J lost 13; bases outside the gene matches: 14.

The chain recombines TRBV2 with TRBJ2-1; 10 bases are shared with TRBD2. Germline lookup yields CDR1 SNHLY and CDR2 FYNNEI. V was clipped by 7 bases and J by 4 bases; unmatched bases: 7. CDR3 size: 15 residues. CDR3 bases: TGTGCCAGCATACCGGGACTAGCGAGTTACAATGAGCAGTTCTTC. It specifies CASIPGLASYNEQFF.

This clonotype occurred once. This may stem from a read error, because a much larger clone lies one nucleotide away. The chain couples TRBV10-3 to TRBJ2-3; 10 bases align to TRBD1. The V gene's germline CDR1 is ENHRY and CDR2 SYGVKD. The CDR3 is 14 residues long. The CDR3 coding sequence is TGTGCCATCACTGAGACAGGGGGCCCAGATACGCAGTATTTT. It codes for CAITETGGPDTQYF.

J is TRBJ2-7 and V is TRBV28, with D maybe TRBD1 (6 bases). V dropped 3 bases and J dropped 2 bases, with 17 bases sitting between them. Germline CDR1 reads MDHEN; CDR2 reads SYDVKM. CDR3 size: 16 residues. The CDR3 loop is CASSFPSERGTYEQYF. The CDR3 coding sequence is TGTGCCAGCAGTTTCCCATCAGAGAGGGGGACCTACGAGCAGTACTTC. Drawing the rest from reference TRBV28 and TRBJ2-7, the complete variable domain is DVKVTQSSRYLVKRTGEKVFLECVQDMDHENMFWYRQDPGLGLRLIYFSYDVKMKEKGDIPEGYSVSREKKERFSLILESASTNQTSMYLCASSFPSERGTYEQYFGPGTRLTVT.